Listed here are 21 T cell receptor beta chains from one sample, sequenced in a study of blood T cells in healthy people across ages (dated by TCRdb to the mid-2010s). The library was made by 5' RACE. TCRdb lists the instrument as Illumina HiSeq 2500. A second PCR of about 7 to 12 cycles was run with a J-beta primer mix and a sample-barcoded 5' primer. TCRdb redid the processing of the public reads, applying fastp at Q25 and MiXCR, and retained in-frame beta chains. Merged by CDR3 protein, the rows form single entries marked with the most common genes and DNA. Counted in this sample were 630,000 or so distinct CDR3 sequences; roughly 32% of them appeared once. 15% to 17% of the sample comes from the top ten. The sequencing sample was made of blood. All receptors come from an elderly woman in good health. Donor details come from another sample of the same person, matched by shared clones.

The gene calls are TRBV15 and TRBJ2-5; TRBD2 might be the D (5 bases). V was pared by 1 base and J by 6 bases, with 12 bases between. The CDR3 sequence is 14 residues long. Germline values: CDR1 LNHNV, CDR2 YYDKDF (reference sequence). CDR3 amino acids: CATSRGRGQQTQYF. In DNA form, the CDR3 reads TGTGCCACCAGCAGAGGCCGAGGGCAACAGACCCAGTACTTC.

There are many counts of this clonotype. The DNA of the CDR3 is TGCGCCAGCAGCTTGGAGACGGGGAGCTATGGCTACACCTTC. Translation gives CASSLETGSYGYTF. V usage is TRBV5-1 and J usage is TRBJ1-2; D unresolved. The CDR3 is 14 amino acids. Germline-derived CDR1 and CDR2 are SGHRS and YFSETQ. The V and J ends lost 0 bases and 4 bases respectively, with 10 bases between them.

The chain links TRBV12-3 or TRBV12-4 to TRBJ2-2; D unresolved. Trimming took off 4 bases at V and 7 bases at J, with 7 bases between the two ends. The CDR3 length is 12 residues. This CDR3 reads CASSSLSGELFF. DNA of the CDR3: TGTGCCAGCAGTTCCCTGAGCGGGGAGCTGTTTTTT.

The chain recombines TRBV25-1 with TRBJ2-7, with D hard to call. The CDR3 sequence is 13 residues long. V dropped 1 base and J dropped 3 bases, with 7 bases sitting between them. The germline V gene has CDR1 MGHDK and CDR2 SYGVNS. The CDR3 DNA reads TGTGCCAGCAGTGAATCAGGCCGCTACGAGCAGTACTTC. Translating it yields CASSESGRYEQYF.

V usage is TRBV20-1 and J usage is TRBJ2-1; no definite D call. V was pared by 6 bases and J by 0 bases, with 12 bases between. Germline V lookup: CDR1 DFQATT, CDR2 SNEGSKA (reference sequence). This CDR3 has 14 residues. CDR3 sequence (DNA): TGCAGTGCCCTTACACTCAGCTCCTACAATGAGCAGTTCTTC. Translated, it gives CSALTLSSYNEQFF.

Only a few counts were recorded for this clonotype. The CDR3 nucleotides are TGTGCCAGCAGCTCTAGAAGCCTAACCCCCTATAATTCACCCCTCCACTTT. The encoded protein is CASSSRSLTPYNSPLHF. The chain has TRBV5-6 and TRBJ1-6; D unresolved. Germline V CDR1 and CDR2: SGHDT, YYEEEE. V was cut by 3 bases and J by 2 bases, with 15 bases left in between. The CDR3 is 17 amino acids.

The gene calls are TRBV2 and TRBJ2-7; D not resolved. Germline CDR1 and CDR2: SNHLY and FYNNEI. This CDR3 contains 13 residues. The germline V and J ends were trimmed by 11 bases and 2 bases, with 16 bases remaining between them. In DNA form, the CDR3 reads TGTGCCTCTTACATGGGCCCCCCCTACGAGCAGTACTTC. Translated: CASYMGPPYEQYF.

In this sample, this clonotype turned up many times. This chain links TRBV9 with TRBJ2-3; 7 nucleotides match TRBD2. The CDR3 covers 16 residues. Germline CDR1 reads SGDLS; CDR2 reads YYNGEE. With 4 bases clipped from V and 2 bases from J, the junction kept 10 bases outside the gene matches. Here the CDR3 DNA reads TGTGCCAGCAGCTCCCGGTTAGCGGGCAACACAGATACGCAGTATTTT. Residues: CASSSRLAGNTDTQYF.

The gene calls are TRBV6-5 and TRBJ2-3; a weak D match, TRBD1 (6 bases). The CDR3 is made up of 15 amino acids. CDR1 is MNHEY, CDR2 SVGAGI, per germline. V was clipped by 10 bases and J by 0 bases, with 17 bases between them. CDR3 nucleotides: TGTGCCACCGCCTCTGGGACACTTAGCACAGATACGCAGTATTTT. Translated: CATASGTLSTDTQYF.

The chain combines TRBV20-1 with TRBJ2-1; no firm D call. From germline, CDR1 is DFQATT and CDR2 SNEGSKA (reference sequence). CDR3 length: 11 amino acids. Trimming stripped 6 bases from V and 5 bases from J, with 8 bases between. The CDR3 nucleotides read TGCAGTGCAACCTCTCACAATGAGCAGTTCTTC. Residues: CSATSHNEQFF.

With regard to this clonotype: This could be a read error, since a much larger clone is one nucleotide away. V usage is TRBV5-1 and J usage is TRBJ1-1, with TRBD1 matching over 8 bases. Germline-derived CDR1 and CDR2 are SGHRS and YFSETQ. This CDR3 comprises 14 residues. CDR3 amino acids: CASGLGQVGTEAFF. For the CDR3, the DNA is TGCGCCAGCGGCTTGGGACAGGTTGGGACTGAAGCTTTCTTT.

Only a few counts were recorded for this clonotype. This rearrangement joins TRBV27 to TRBJ1-2; 9 bases are a match to TRBD1. Losses at the gene ends were 5 bases for V and 6 bases for J; bases not matched to a gene: 7. CDR1 and CDR2 from the germline V gene are MNHEY and SMNVEV (reference sequence). The CDR3 has 14 amino acids. CDR3 residues: CASSMTGGRDGYTF. The CDR3 region has the DNA TGTGCCAGCAGTATGACAGGGGGGAGAGATGGCTACACCTTC.

As for this clonotype: A much larger clone sits a single nucleotide away, making a read error possible. This chain links TRBV29-1 with TRBJ1-6; D remains unclear. This CDR3 is 13 amino acids long. Per the germline V gene, CDR1 is SQVTM and CDR2 is ANQGSEA. In DNA, the CDR3 is TGCAGCGTTCGAGTCTCCTATAATTCACCCCCCCACTTT. It encodes CSVRVSYNSPPHF.

CDR3 sequence reads: CSARSLRGNEKLFF. For the CDR3, the DNA is TGCAGTGCTAGATCGTTACGGGGCAATGAAAAACTGTTTTTT. The V and J genes are TRBV20-1 and TRBJ1-4; tentatively, D is TRBD1 (5 bases). V shed 2 bases and J shed 5 bases, with 12 bases lying between them. This CDR3 is 14 amino acids long. Germline lookup yields CDR1 DFQATT and CDR2 SNEGSKA (reference sequence).

In regard to this clonotype: The CDR3 does not end in the conserved phenylalanine or tryptophan, so this is likely a read error. V gene TRBV5-6 combines with J gene TRBJ2-4, with no clear D. Near its end, the DNA agrees better with TRBJ2-7, so the J call may be wrong. Per the germline V gene, CDR1 is SGHDT and CDR2 is YYEEEE. CDR3 length: 12 amino acids. The CDR3 coding sequence is TGTGCCAGCAGCCGCGAACGTTACGAGCAGTACTGC. It encodes CASSRERYEQYC.

This chain connects TRBV27 to TRBJ2-3; tentative D call: TRBD2 (7 bases). CDR3 length: 17 amino acids. Trimming stripped 0 bases from V and 3 bases from J, with 16 bases between. Looked up from germline, CDR1 is MNHEY and CDR2 is SMNVEV (reference sequence). The CDR3 region is CASSLSGGGLGTDTQYF. The CDR3 DNA sequence: TGTGCCAGCAGTTTATCGGGAGGGGGTTTGGGAACAGATACGCAGTATTTT.

This clonotype was seen more than once but under ten times. This chain connects TRBV6-1 to TRBJ2-1; TRBD1 matches 9 bases. The better agreement between TRBJ2-7 and the DNA end casts doubt on the J call. Germline V gene lookup returns CDR1 MNHNS and CDR2 SASEGT. This CDR3 contains 15 residues. The CDR3 here is CASSGQGSRYNEQYF. The CDR3 bases are TGTGCCAGCAGCGGACAGGGGTCGAGGTACAATGAGCAGTACTTC.

In this sample, this clonotype turned up many times. V gene TRBV9 combines with J gene TRBJ1-2; 11 nucleotides line up with TRBD1. The CDR3 spans 17 residues. CDR1 is SGDLS, CDR2 YYNGEE, per germline. The J segment lost 4 bases and the V segment lost 0 bases, leaving 8 bases of the junction unmatched. The CDR3: CASSVGTGGNDGYGYTF. The CDR3 DNA follows: TGTGCCAGCAGCGTAGGGACAGGGGGCAACGACGGCTATGGCTACACCTTC.

This clonotype was recorded a few times. A clone one base away is much larger, so this may be a read error. The chain carries TRBV20-1 and TRBJ2-7; D assignment may be TRBD1 or TRBD2 (6 bases each). The V and J ends lost 3 bases and 0 bases respectively, with 15 bases between them. The germline CDR1 and CDR2 sequences are DFQATT and SNEGSKA (reference sequence). The CDR3 consists of 15 residues. The CDR3 is CSARPRGASSYEQYF. Here the CDR3 DNA reads TGCAGTGCTAGGCCTAGGGGGGCCAGCTCCTACGAGCAGTACTTC.

The chain recombines TRBV30 with TRBJ1-2, with D possibly being TRBD1 (5 bases). CDR1 is GTSNPN, CDR2 SVGIG, per germline (reference sequence). The CDR3 is 15 amino acids. The V gene lost 0 bases and the J gene lost 4 bases, with 15 bases spanning the gap. CDR3 region: CAWSVRAGSTYGYTF. CDR3 nucleotides: TGTGCCTGGAGTGTACGGGCAGGGAGTACCTATGGCTACACCTTC.

This clonotype has at least ten counts. The CDR3, as DNA: TGTGCCAGCAGCTTAAACGGACTAGCGGGGGGCCGGGGGTCTGTGCAGTTCTTC. Its protein is CASSLNGLAGGRGSVQFF. The rearrangement links TRBV7-3 to TRBJ2-1; 14 nucleotides match TRBD2. Trimming removed 1 base from V and 12 bases from J; junction bases left unmatched: 14. Germline values: CDR1 SGHTA, CDR2 FQGTGA. The CDR3 consists of 18 residues.